This is a list of T cell receptor beta chains from one sample in a study of blood T cell repertoires in COVID-19. The repertoire was sequenced with immunoSEQ multiplex PCR; TCRdb's copy has only in-frame clones and lacks some. Found here are 95,000 to 150,000 clones, around 80% of them singletons; the top ten hold approximately 16%. Sequenced material: peripheral blood. These receptors all stem from a man between 60 and 75 years old with active or convalescent COVID-19. Each CDR3 is given with its conserved first and last residue. Fields, in order: V gene, clone size, J gene, D gene, CDR3 DNA, CDR3 protein. The D gene is left open where the match is weak. For some rows the clone size is stated as once, few or many, or as a class when expanded; others skip it.

V gene: TRBV10-1
clone size: -
J gene: TRBJ2-7
D gene: TRBD2
CDR3 DNA: TGCGCCAGCAGTGAGATAGGAGCGGGGTTCTACGAGCAGTACTTC
CDR3 protein: CASSEIGAGFYEQYF

V gene: TRBV10-3
clone size: -
J gene: TRBJ1-5
D gene: TRBD1
CDR3 DNA: TGTGCCATCAGCGCGGGACAGGGACTTAAGGAGAATCAGCCCCAGCATTTT
CDR3 protein: CAISAGQGLKENQPQHF

V gene: TRBV7-9
clone size: -
J gene: TRBJ1-5
D gene: -
CDR3 DNA: TGTGCCAGCAGCCAGGATGGGGGGCAGCCCCAGCATTTT
CDR3 protein: CASSQDGGQPQHF

V gene: TRBV6-5
clone size: -
J gene: TRBJ2-2
D gene: -
CDR3 DNA: TGTGCCAGCAGAATCACAGTGACCGGGGAGCTGTTTTTT
CDR3 protein: CASRITVTGELFF

V gene: TRBV2
clone size: -
J gene: TRBJ1-1
D gene: TRBD1
CDR3 DNA: TGTGCCAGCACCGGGACAGGGCCTCGGAACACTGAAGCTTTCTTT
CDR3 protein: CASTGTGPRNTEAFF

V gene: TRBV9
clone size: -
J gene: TRBJ2-3
D gene: -
CDR3 DNA: TGTGCCAGCAGCGTAGCGGGAGCTCCAGTAGATACGCAGTATTTT
CDR3 protein: CASSVAGAPVDTQYF

V gene: TRBV28
clone size: -
J gene: TRBJ1-2
D gene: TRBD1
CDR3 DNA: TGTGCCAGCAGTTTAGCAAACAGGGGAAACTATGGCTACACCTTC
CDR3 protein: CASSLANRGNYGYTF

V gene: TRBV9
clone size: -
J gene: TRBJ1-2
D gene: -
CDR3 DNA: TGTGCCAGCAGCGTAGACAGGGACTATGGCTACACCTTC
CDR3 protein: CASSVDRDYGYTF

V gene: TRBV6-5
clone size: -
J gene: TRBJ1-4
D gene: -
CDR3 DNA: TGTGCCAGCAAAGGGGGAACTAATGAAAAACTGTTTTTT
CDR3 protein: CASKGGTNEKLFF

V gene: TRBV5-1
clone size: -
J gene: TRBJ2-5
D gene: -
CDR3 DNA: TGCGCCAGCAGATCGGGGAGCGGTCTGGTAGAGACCCAGTACTTC
CDR3 protein: CASRSGSGLVETQYF

V gene: TRBV2
clone size: -
J gene: TRBJ2-7
D gene: -
CDR3 DNA: TGTGCCAGCAGTGACTTCTACGAGCAGTACTTC
CDR3 protein: CASSDFYEQYF

V gene: TRBV11-2
clone size: -
J gene: TRBJ1-4
D gene: TRBD1
CDR3 DNA: TGTGCCAGCAGCTTAGGACAGGGAGTGTTGTTTGGTGAAAAACTGTTTTTT
CDR3 protein: CASSLGQGVLFGEKLFF

V gene: TRBV11-2
clone size: once
J gene: TRBJ1-2
D gene: -
CDR3 DNA: TGTGCCAGCAGCTCACTACTGGGGGCAGGAGGCTACACCTTC
CDR3 protein: CASSSLLGAGGYTF

V gene: TRBV27
clone size: -
J gene: TRBJ2-1
D gene: -
CDR3 DNA: TGTGCCAGCGCGGTTAACGCCCATGAGCAGTTCTTC
CDR3 protein: CASAVNAHEQFF

V gene: TRBV3-1/TRBV3-2
clone size: -
J gene: TRBJ2-3
D gene: -
CDR3 DNA: TGTGCCAGCAGCCAAAGGGGTTTTACGCAGTATTTT
CDR3 protein: CASSQRGFTQYF

V gene: TRBV7-2
clone size: -
J gene: TRBJ2-1
D gene: -
CDR3 DNA: TGTGCCAGCAGCTTTGCCGGAGCCATGTACAATGAGCAGTTCTTC
CDR3 protein: CASSFAGAMYNEQFF

V gene: TRBV19
clone size: few
J gene: TRBJ1-2
D gene: TRBD1
CDR3 DNA: TGTGCCAGTAGTACTACAGGGGCCAGGACCCAACGAGGCTACACCTTC
CDR3 protein: CASSTTGARTQRGYTF

V gene: TRBV12-3/TRBV12-4
clone size: -
J gene: TRBJ1-1
D gene: -
CDR3 DNA: TGTGCCAGCAGGGCCAGGGAAGTCACTGAAGCTTTCTTT
CDR3 protein: CASRAREVTEAFF

V gene: TRBV4-3
clone size: -
J gene: TRBJ1-1
D gene: -
CDR3 DNA: TGCGCCAGCAGCCAAGCCTTCGAGGGTGAAGCTTTCTTT
CDR3 protein: CASSQAFEGEAFF

V gene: TRBV3-1/TRBV3-2
clone size: few
J gene: TRBJ1-4
D gene: TRBD1
CDR3 DNA: TGTGCCAGCAGCGGACAGGGCGATGAAAAACTGTTTTTT
CDR3 protein: CASSGQGDEKLFF

V gene: TRBV5-1
clone size: -
J gene: TRBJ2-1
D gene: TRBD2
CDR3 DNA: TGCGCCAGCAGCCACCCGCCGGGACTAGCGGGAGTGAATGAGCAGTTCTTC
CDR3 protein: CASSHPPGLAGVNEQFF

V gene: TRBV9
clone size: -
J gene: TRBJ1-1
D gene: TRBD1
CDR3 DNA: TGTGCCAGCAGCGCGACAGGGGGCGGCACTGAAGCTTTCTTT
CDR3 protein: CASSATGGGTEAFF

V gene: TRBV24-1
clone size: -
J gene: TRBJ2-2
D gene: -
CDR3 DNA: TGTGCCACCAGTGACCACGGACTACCCACCGGGGAGCTGTTTTTT
CDR3 protein: CATSDHGLPTGELFF

V gene: TRBV7-3
clone size: -
J gene: TRBJ2-1
D gene: TRBD2
CDR3 DNA: TGTGCCAGCAGCTTAGGTCGAGGGACTAGATATAATGAGCAGTTCTTC
CDR3 protein: CASSLGRGTRYNEQFF

V gene: TRBV7-6
clone size: -
J gene: TRBJ2-1
D gene: TRBD2
CDR3 DNA: TGTGCCAGCAGCTTAGTGCCTAGCGGGAGGGAAGATGAGCAGTTCTTC
CDR3 protein: CASSLVPSGREDEQFF

V gene: TRBV10-3
clone size: -
J gene: TRBJ1-4
D gene: -
CDR3 DNA: TGTGCCATCAGTAACCCCACCTCGAAGGCCGTGGGCGCAACTAATGAAAAACTGTTTTTT
CDR3 protein: CAISNPTSKAVGATNEKLFF

V gene: TRBV4-1
clone size: -
J gene: TRBJ2-1
D gene: -
CDR3 DNA: TGCGCCAGCAGCCAAGAAACGACTAAAAGCTCCTACAATGAGCAGTTCTTC
CDR3 protein: CASSQETTKSSYNEQFF

V gene: TRBV10-3
clone size: -
J gene: TRBJ2-3
D gene: -
CDR3 DNA: TGTGCCATCAGTAGGGGGACCACAGATACGCAGTATTTT
CDR3 protein: CAISRGTTDTQYF

V gene: TRBV30
clone size: -
J gene: TRBJ2-3
D gene: -
CDR3 DNA: TGTGCCTGGGGCGTAGCGGATCCAAGAGATACGCAGTATTTT
CDR3 protein: CAWGVADPRDTQYF

V gene: TRBV15
clone size: -
J gene: TRBJ1-6
D gene: TRBD1
CDR3 DNA: TGTGCCACCAGCAGACTTCGACAGGGTTCTACACCCCTCCACTTT
CDR3 protein: CATSRLRQGSTPLHF

V gene: TRBV4-3
clone size: -
J gene: TRBJ1-4
D gene: -
CDR3 DNA: TGCGCCAGCAGCCAAGAGGGGCGTAGTAATGAAAAACTGTTTTTT
CDR3 protein: CASSQEGRSNEKLFF

V gene: TRBV7-8
clone size: once
J gene: TRBJ2-7
D gene: TRBD2
CDR3 DNA: TGTGCCAGCAGCTCCCCGGGACTAGCAAGGGAGCAGTACTTC
CDR3 protein: CASSSPGLAREQYF

V gene: TRBV3-1/TRBV3-2
clone size: -
J gene: TRBJ2-6
D gene: TRBD2
CDR3 DNA: TGTGCCAGCAGCCAAGTACGGCTAGCGGGAGCGAAGAACTCTGGGGCCAACGTCCTGACTTTC
CDR3 protein: CASSQVRLAGAKNSGANVLTF

V gene: TRBV24-1
clone size: once
J gene: TRBJ2-1
D gene: -
CDR3 DNA: TGTGCCACCAGTGATTTTCGCGGAGAGCGGGTATACAATGAGCAGTTCTTC
CDR3 protein: CATSDFRGERVYNEQFF

V gene: TRBV28
clone size: few
J gene: TRBJ1-1
D gene: -
CDR3 DNA: TGTGCCAGCAGTAGCACCACTCGGGCTTTCTTT
CDR3 protein: CASSSTTRAFF

V gene: TRBV7-8
clone size: -
J gene: TRBJ2-5
D gene: TRBD2
CDR3 DNA: TGTGCCAGCAGCACTGGACTAGCGGGAGAGACCCAGTACTTC
CDR3 protein: CASSTGLAGETQYF

V gene: TRBV10-3
clone size: -
J gene: TRBJ1-1
D gene: -
CDR3 DNA: TGTGCCACGCGTACCGGAGAGAACACTGAAGCTTTCTTT
CDR3 protein: CATRTGENTEAFF

V gene: TRBV2
clone size: -
J gene: TRBJ2-7
D gene: TRBD1
CDR3 DNA: TGTGCCAGCAGCGCTACGGACAGGTCCTCCTACGAGCAGTACTTC
CDR3 protein: CASSATDRSSYEQYF

V gene: TRBV7-9
clone size: -
J gene: TRBJ1-3
D gene: -
CDR3 DNA: TGTGCCAGCAGCTTAGGACAGCCTGGAAACACCATATATTTT
CDR3 protein: CASSLGQPGNTIYF

V gene: TRBV5-6
clone size: -
J gene: TRBJ2-7
D gene: -
CDR3 DNA: TGTGCCAGCAGCCAGATGGGGCACGAGCAGTACTTC
CDR3 protein: CASSQMGHEQYF

V gene: TRBV6-2/TRBV6-3
clone size: -
J gene: TRBJ2-4
D gene: -
CDR3 DNA: TGTGCCAGCAGGCCTCGACCGACAAATGAAGCAAACATTCAGTACTTC
CDR3 protein: CASRPRPTNEANIQYF

V gene: TRBV5-1
clone size: -
J gene: TRBJ2-5
D gene: TRBD1
CDR3 DNA: TGCGCCAGCAGCTCCGGGACAGCTCAAGAGACCCAGTACTTC
CDR3 protein: CASSSGTAQETQYF

V gene: TRBV13
clone size: -
J gene: TRBJ2-5
D gene: TRBD2
CDR3 DNA: TGTGCCAGCAGCTTAAAGGCGGGAGGGCCTGAGACCCAGTACTTC
CDR3 protein: CASSLKAGGPETQYF

V gene: TRBV5-5
clone size: -
J gene: TRBJ2-1
D gene: TRBD2
CDR3 DNA: TGTGCCAGCAGCAAGGGGCTAGCGGGAGGCCTCTCCTACAATGAGCAGTTCTTC
CDR3 protein: CASSKGLAGGLSYNEQFF

V gene: TRBV6-5
clone size: once
J gene: TRBJ2-3
D gene: TRBD2
CDR3 DNA: TGTGCCAGCAGACCGCGACTAGCATCAGATACGCAGTATTTT
CDR3 protein: CASRPRLASDTQYF

V gene: TRBV19
clone size: -
J gene: TRBJ1-1
D gene: -
CDR3 DNA: TGTGCCAGTAGTATAGAGCGTGCTAACACTGAAGCTTTCTTT
CDR3 protein: CASSIERANTEAFF

V gene: TRBV24-1
clone size: -
J gene: TRBJ2-1
D gene: -
CDR3 DNA: TGTGCCACCAGTGCCGCCGAGGGCAATGAGCAGTTCTTC
CDR3 protein: CATSAAEGNEQFF

V gene: TRBV20-1
clone size: -
J gene: TRBJ1-1
D gene: -
CDR3 DNA: TGCAGTGCTTGGTTAGGGGTTGAAGCTTTCTTT
CDR3 protein: CSAWLGVEAFF

V gene: TRBV4-3
clone size: -
J gene: TRBJ2-2
D gene: TRBD1
CDR3 DNA: TGCGCCAGCACCGACAGGGGGCTTGGTACCGGGGAGCTGTTTTTT
CDR3 protein: CASTDRGLGTGELFF

V gene: TRBV9
clone size: -
J gene: TRBJ2-7
D gene: TRBD1
CDR3 DNA: TGTGCCAGCAGCGTAGCGGGACAGGCCCTCTACGAGCAGTACTTC
CDR3 protein: CASSVAGQALYEQYF